This passage covers 8 T cell receptor beta chains from one sample sequenced in a study of cytomegalovirus exposure and HLA in healthy donors. Clones were sequenced by immunoSEQ multiplex PCR, and TCRdb holds only the in-frame ones, with some missing. The sample lists hundreds of thousands of clones, around 87% occurring once. Sample: PBMCs. The receptors were sampled from a young woman in good health and CMV-seropositive.

V and J are TRBV27 and TRBJ1-1; D uncertain. V was trimmed by 6 bases and J by 0 bases, leaving 5 bases between them. The germline CDR1 and CDR2 sequences are MNHEY and SMNVEV (reference sequence). The length of the CDR3 is 12 residues. CDR3 nucleotides: TGTGCCAGCAGGTCATTGAACACTGAAGCTTTCTTT. The encoded protein is CASRSLNTEAFF.

The chain is built from TRBV9 and TRBJ1-1; 8 bases agree with TRBD1. The CDR3 consists of 15 residues. V lost 4 bases and J lost 2; bases outside the gene matches: 7. Germline V gene sequence: CDR1 SGDLS, CDR2 YYNGEE. The CDR3 region is CASSPWTGPNTEAFF. The CDR3 nucleotides read TGTGCCAGCAGCCCATGGACAGGGCCTAACACTGAAGCTTTCTTT.

The chain carries TRBV18 and TRBJ2-7; D perhaps matches TRBD2 (6 bases). Germline values: CDR1 KGHSH, CDR2 LQKENI. The CDR3 contains 13 residues. Trimming removed 8 bases at V and 5 bases at J, with 16 bases between. The CDR3 protein is CASARGTPNEQYF. The CDR3 region has the DNA TGTGCCAGCGCCCGGGGGACTCCTAACGAGCAGTACTTC.

The rearrangement links TRBV2 to TRBJ1-2; D is perhaps TRBD1 (5 bases). With 2 bases removed from V and 8 bases from J, the gap between germline ends came to 12 bases. CDR1 is SNHLY, CDR2 FYNNEI, per germline. The CDR3 is 13 residues long. CDR3 in DNA: TGTGCCAGCAGTGAAAGTCGGGAGGGGGGCTACACCTTC. Amino acid sequence: CASSESREGGYTF.

The chain joins TRBV6-1 to TRBJ2-3, with D perhaps TRBD1 (6 bases). This CDR3 region has 15 residues. V was shortened by 6 bases and J by 1 base, with 14 bases between the two germline ends. CDR1 is MNHNS and CDR2 is SASEGT in the germline V gene. CDR3 nucleotide sequence: TGTGCCAGCAGGAGGGACATCTATGGCACAGATACGCAGTATTTT. Translated, it gives CASRRDIYGTDTQYF.

This chain joins TRBV28 and TRBJ1-3, with 9 bases aligning to TRBD1. The CDR3 runs 14 residues. J gave up 8 bases and V 4 bases, and 6 bases lay outside the gene matches. CDR1 MDHEN and CDR2 SYDVKM come from the germline V gene. The CDR3 region has the DNA TGTGCCAGCAGTTCCGGGACAGGGATGGACACCATATATTTT. It codes for CASSSGTGMDTIYF.

The chain employs TRBV6-6 and TRBJ2-7; tentative D call: TRBD1 (5 bases). V was cut by 0 bases and J by 3 bases, with 6 bases left in between. The V gene's germline CDR1 is MNHNY and CDR2 SVGAGI (reference sequence). The CDR3 consists of 13 residues. CDR3 loop: CASSYSDSYEQYF. DNA of the CDR3: TGTGCCAGCAGTTACTCAGACAGCTACGAGCAGTACTTC.

This clone has only a few counts. CDR3 coding DNA: TGTGCCAGCAGCTTATTTGGGACAGGGGGCGAAAATGAAAAACTGTTTTTT. Amino acids: CASSLFGTGGENEKLFF. This rearrangement joins TRBV7-8 to TRBJ1-4; 12 nucleotides line up with TRBD1. Germline CDR1 and CDR2: SGHVS and FQNEAQ. J lost 5 bases, V lost 2 bases, and 6 bases had no gene match. This CDR3 spans 17 amino acids.